This T cell receptor (beta chain) was sequenced in a study of shared clonotypes between healthy human individuals. Measured with immunoSEQ multiplex PCR; TCRdb has only the in-frame clones, and not every one. Here the sample spans about a million clones, more than 75% being singletons. Trimming took off 5 bases at V and 2 bases at J, with 13 bases between the two ends. The CDR3 totals 15 residues. Germline lookup yields CDR1 SGHVS and CDR2 FQNEAQ. Specimen: memory CD4+ T cells sorted from blood. Subset specified: CD45RA-negative fraction. This chain uses TRBV7-8 with TRBJ1-5; the D gene is possibly TRBD1 (6 bases). The clonotype was recovered from a man aged 18 to 35 in good health. CDR3 protein: CASSQVGGGNQPQHF. The CDR3 region has the DNA TGTGCCAGCAGCCAAGTCGGGGGCGGCAATCAGCCCCAGCATTTT.